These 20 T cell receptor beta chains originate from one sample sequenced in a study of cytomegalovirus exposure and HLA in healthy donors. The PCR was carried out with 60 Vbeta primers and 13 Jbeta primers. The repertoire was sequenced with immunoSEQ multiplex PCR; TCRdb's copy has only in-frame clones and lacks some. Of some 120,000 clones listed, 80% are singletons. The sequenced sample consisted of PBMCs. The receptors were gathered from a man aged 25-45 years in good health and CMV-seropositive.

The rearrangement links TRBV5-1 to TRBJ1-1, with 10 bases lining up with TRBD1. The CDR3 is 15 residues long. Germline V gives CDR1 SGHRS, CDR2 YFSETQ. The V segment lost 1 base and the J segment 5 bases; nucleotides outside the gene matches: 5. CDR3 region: CASSLLTGQGTEAFF. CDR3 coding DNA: TGCGCCAGCAGCTTGTTAACGGGACAGGGGACTGAAGCTTTCTTT.

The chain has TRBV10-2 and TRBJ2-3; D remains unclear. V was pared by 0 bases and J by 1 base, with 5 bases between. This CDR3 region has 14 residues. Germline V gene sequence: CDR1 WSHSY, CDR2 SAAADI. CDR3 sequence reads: CASSESLRTDTQYF. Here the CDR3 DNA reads TGCGCCAGCAGTGAGTCCCTCCGCACAGATACGCAGTATTTT.

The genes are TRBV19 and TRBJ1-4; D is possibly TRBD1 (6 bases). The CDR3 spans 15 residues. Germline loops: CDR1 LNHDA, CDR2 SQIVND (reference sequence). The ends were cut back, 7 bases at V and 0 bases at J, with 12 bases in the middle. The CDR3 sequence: CASNREFTTNEKLFF. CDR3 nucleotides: TGTGCCAGTAACAGGGAATTTACAACTAATGAAAAACTGTTTTTT. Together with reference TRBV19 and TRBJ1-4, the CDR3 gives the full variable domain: DGGITQSPKYLFRKEGQNVTLSCEQNLNHDAMYWYRQDPGQGLRLIYYSQIVNDFQKGDIAEGYSVSREKKESFPLTVTSAQKNPTAFYLCASNREFTTNEKLFFGSGTQLSVL.

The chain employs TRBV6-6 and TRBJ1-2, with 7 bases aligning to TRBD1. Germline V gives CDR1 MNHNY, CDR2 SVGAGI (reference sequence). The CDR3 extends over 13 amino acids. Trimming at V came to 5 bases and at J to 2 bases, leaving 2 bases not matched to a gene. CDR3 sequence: CASSQGQNYGYTF. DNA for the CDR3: TGTGCCAGCAGTCAGGGACAGAACTATGGCTACACCTTC.

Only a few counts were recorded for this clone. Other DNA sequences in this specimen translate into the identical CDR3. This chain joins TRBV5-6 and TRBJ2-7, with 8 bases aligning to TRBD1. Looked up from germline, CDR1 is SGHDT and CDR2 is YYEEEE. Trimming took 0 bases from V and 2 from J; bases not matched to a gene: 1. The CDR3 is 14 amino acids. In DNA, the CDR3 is TGTGCCAGCAGCTTGGGGACAGGGCCCTACGAGCAGTACTTC. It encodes CASSLGTGPYEQYF.

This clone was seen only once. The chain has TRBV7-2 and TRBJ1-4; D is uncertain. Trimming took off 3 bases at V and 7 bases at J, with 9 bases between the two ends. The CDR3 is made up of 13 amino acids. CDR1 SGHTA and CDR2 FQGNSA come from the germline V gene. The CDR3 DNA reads TGTGCCAGCAGCTTGAGGGTGGGTGAAAAACTGTTTTTT. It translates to CASSLRVGEKLFF.

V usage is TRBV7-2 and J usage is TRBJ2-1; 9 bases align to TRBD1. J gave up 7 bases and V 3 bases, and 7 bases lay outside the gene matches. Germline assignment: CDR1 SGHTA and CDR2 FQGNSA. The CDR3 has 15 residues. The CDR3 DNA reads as TGTGCCAGCAGCTTCACAGGGGGCCCCTGGAATGAGCAGTTCTTC. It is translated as CASSFTGGPWNEQFF.

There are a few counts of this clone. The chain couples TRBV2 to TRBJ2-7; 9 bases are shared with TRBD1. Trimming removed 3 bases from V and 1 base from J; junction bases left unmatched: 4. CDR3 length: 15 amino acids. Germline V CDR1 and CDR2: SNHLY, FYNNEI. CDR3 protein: CASSEGQGKSYEQYF. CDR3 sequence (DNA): TGTGCCAGCAGTGAGGGACAGGGAAAATCCTACGAGCAGTACTTC.

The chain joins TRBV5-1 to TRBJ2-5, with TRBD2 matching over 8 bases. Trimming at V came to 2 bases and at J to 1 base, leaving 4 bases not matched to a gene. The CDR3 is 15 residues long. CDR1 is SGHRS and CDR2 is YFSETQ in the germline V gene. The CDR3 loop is CASSLRSGVQETQYF. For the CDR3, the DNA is TGCGCCAGCAGCTTACGTAGCGGGGTCCAAGAGACCCAGTACTTC.

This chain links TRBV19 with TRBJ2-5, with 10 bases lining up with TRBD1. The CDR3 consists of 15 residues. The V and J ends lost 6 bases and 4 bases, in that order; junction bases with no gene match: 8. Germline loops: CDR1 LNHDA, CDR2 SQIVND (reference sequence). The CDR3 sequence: CASSRDRGLLETQYF. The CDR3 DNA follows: TGTGCCAGTAGCCGGGACAGGGGATTGTTAGAGACCCAGTACTTC. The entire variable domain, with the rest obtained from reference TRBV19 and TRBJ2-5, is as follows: DGGITQSPKYLFRKEGQNVTLSCEQNLNHDAMYWYRQDPGQGLRLIYYSQIVNDFQKGDIAEGYSVSREKKESFPLTVTSAQKNPTAFYLCASSRDRGLLETQYFGPGTRLLVL.

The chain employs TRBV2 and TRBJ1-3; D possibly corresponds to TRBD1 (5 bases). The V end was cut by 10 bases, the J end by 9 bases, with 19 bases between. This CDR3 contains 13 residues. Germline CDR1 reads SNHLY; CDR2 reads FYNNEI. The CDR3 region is CATRTSGGGTIYF. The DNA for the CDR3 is TGTGCCACCAGGACGTCTGGGGGGGGCACCATATATTTT.

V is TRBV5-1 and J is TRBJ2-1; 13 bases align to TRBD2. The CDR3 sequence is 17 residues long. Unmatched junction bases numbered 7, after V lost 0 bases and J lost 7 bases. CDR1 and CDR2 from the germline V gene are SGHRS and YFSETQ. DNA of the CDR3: TGCGCCAGCAGCTTGGGAACTAGCGGGGGGGCCTGGAATGAGCAGTTCTTC. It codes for CASSLGTSGGAWNEQFF.

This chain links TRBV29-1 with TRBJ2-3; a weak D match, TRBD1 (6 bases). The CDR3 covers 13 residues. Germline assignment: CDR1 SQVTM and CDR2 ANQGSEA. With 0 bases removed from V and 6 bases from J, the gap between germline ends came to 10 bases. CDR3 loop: CSVEEQGSDTQYF. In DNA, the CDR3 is TGCAGCGTTGAAGAACAGGGCTCGGATACGCAGTATTTT.

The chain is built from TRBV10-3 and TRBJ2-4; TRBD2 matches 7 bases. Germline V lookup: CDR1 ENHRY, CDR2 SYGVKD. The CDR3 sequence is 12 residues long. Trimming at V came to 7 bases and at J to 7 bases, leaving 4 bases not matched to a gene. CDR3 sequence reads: CAITFGRNIQYF. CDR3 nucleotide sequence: TGTGCCATCACCTTCGGGAGGAACATTCAGTACTTC.

CDR3 bases: TGCGCCAGCAGCCGAAAACAGGAACGCACTGAAGCTTTCTTT. Its translation is CASSRKQERTEAFF. The chain carries TRBV4-1 and TRBJ1-1, with D perhaps TRBD1 (5 bases). This CDR3 has 14 residues. Per the germline V gene, CDR1 is MGHRA and CDR2 is YSYEKL. The V and J ends lost 4 bases and 4 bases respectively, with 13 bases between them.

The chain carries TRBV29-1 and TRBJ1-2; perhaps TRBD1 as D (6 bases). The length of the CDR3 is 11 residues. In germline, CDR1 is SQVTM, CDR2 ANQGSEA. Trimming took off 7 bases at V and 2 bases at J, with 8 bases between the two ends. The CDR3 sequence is CSGRGNYGYTF. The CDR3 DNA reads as TGCAGCGGCAGGGGAAACTATGGCTACACCTTC.

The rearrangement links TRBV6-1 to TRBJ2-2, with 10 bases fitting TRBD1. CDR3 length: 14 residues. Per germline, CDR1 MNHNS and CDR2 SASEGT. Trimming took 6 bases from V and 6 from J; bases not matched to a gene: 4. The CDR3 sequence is CASRDRGWSGELFF. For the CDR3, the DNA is TGTGCCAGCAGGGACAGGGGGTGGTCCGGGGAGCTGTTTTTT.

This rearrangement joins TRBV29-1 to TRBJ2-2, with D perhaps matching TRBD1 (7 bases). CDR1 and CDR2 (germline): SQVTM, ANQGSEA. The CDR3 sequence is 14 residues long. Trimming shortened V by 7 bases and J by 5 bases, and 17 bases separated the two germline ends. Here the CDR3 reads CSGGLTGDTGELFF. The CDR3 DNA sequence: TGCAGCGGAGGACTAACAGGGGATACCGGGGAGCTGTTTTTT.

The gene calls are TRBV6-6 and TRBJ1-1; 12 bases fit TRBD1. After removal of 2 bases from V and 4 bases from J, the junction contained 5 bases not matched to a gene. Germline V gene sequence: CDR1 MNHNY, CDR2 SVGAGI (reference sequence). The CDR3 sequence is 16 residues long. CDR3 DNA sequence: TGTGCCAGCAGTTACCGCGGGACAGGGGGCCTCACTGAAGCTTTCTTT. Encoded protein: CASSYRGTGGLTEAFF.

CDR3 protein: CATQTGFGIDSPLHF. The CDR3 bases are TGTGCCACCCAGACGGGATTCGGGATCGATTCACCCCTCCACTTT. This sequence joins TRBV27 and TRBJ1-6, with unresolved D. The CDR3 sequence is 15 residues long. V was trimmed by 10 bases and J by 8 bases, leaving 21 bases between them. The germline gives CDR1 MNHEY, CDR2 SMNVEV (reference sequence).